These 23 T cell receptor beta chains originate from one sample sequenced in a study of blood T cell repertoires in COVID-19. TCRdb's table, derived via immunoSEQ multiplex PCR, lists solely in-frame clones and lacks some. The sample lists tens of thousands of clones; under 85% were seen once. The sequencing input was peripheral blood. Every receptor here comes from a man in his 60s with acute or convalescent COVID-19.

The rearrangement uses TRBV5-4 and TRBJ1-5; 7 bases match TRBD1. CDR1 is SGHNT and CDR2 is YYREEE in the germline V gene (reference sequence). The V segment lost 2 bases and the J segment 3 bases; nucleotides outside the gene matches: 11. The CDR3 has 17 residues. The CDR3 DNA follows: TGTGCCAGCAGCTTTGGGATAGGGCAGGGGGACAATCAGCCCCAGCATTTT. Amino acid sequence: CASSFGIGQGDNQPQHF.

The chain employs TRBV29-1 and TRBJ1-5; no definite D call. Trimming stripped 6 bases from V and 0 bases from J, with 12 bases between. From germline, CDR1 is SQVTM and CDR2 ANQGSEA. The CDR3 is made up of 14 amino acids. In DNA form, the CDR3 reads TGCAGCGTCAGCCAGGAAACTAGCAATCAGCCCCAGCATTTT. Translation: CSVSQETSNQPQHF.

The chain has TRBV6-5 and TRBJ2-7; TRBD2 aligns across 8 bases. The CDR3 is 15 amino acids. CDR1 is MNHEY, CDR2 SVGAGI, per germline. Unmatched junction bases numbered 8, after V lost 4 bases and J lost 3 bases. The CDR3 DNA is TGTGCCAGCAGTTTTACCAGCGGGGGAGACTACGAGCAGTACTTC. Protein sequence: CASSFTSGGDYEQYF.

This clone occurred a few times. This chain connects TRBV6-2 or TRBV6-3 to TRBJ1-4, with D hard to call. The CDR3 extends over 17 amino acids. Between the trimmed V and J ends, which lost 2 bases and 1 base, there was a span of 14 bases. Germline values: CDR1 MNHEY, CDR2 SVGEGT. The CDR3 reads CASSYVGGSGTNEKLFF. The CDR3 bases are TGTGCCAGCAGTTACGTCGGAGGGAGTGGAACTAATGAAAAACTGTTTTTT.

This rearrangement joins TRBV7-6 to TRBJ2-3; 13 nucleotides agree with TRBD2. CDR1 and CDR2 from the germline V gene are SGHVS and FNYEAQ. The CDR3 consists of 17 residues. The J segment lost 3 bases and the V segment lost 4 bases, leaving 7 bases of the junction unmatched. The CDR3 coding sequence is TGTGCCAGCAGCTCCGCTTGGACTAGCGGGGGTACAGATACGCAGTATTTT. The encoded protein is CASSSAWTSGGTDTQYF.

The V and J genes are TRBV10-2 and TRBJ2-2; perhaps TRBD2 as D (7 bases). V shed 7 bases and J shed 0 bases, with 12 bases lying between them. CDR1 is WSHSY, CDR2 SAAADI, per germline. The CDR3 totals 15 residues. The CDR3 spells CASNGGAANTGELFF. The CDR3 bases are TGCGCCAGCAATGGGGGGGCAGCGAACACCGGGGAGCTGTTTTTT.

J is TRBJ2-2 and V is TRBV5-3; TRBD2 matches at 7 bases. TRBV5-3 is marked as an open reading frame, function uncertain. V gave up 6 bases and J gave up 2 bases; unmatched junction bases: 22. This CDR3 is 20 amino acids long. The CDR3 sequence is CARTPKVSGREGGNTGELFF. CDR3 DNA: TGTGCCAGAACCCCTAAAGTTTCCGGCAGGGAGGGAGGAAACACCGGGGAGCTGTTTTTT.

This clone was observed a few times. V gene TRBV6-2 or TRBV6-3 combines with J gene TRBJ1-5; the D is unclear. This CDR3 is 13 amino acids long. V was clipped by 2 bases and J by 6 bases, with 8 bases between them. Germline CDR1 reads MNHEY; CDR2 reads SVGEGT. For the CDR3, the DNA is TGTGCCAGCAGTTACACCGGTTTTCAGCCCCAGCATTTT. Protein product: CASSYTGFQPQHF.

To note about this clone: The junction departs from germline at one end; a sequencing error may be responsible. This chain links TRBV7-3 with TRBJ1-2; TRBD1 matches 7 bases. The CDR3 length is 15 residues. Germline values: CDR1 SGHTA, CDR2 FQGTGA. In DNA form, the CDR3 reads TGTGCCAGCAGCTTAAATGGGGCAGGGGGAGAGGGCTATGCCTTC. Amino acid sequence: CASSLNGAGGEGYAF.

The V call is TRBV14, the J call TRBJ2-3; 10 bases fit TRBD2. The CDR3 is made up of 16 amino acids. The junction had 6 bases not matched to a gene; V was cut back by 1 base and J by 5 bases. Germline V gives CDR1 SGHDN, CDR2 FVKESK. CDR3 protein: CASSQVSGGARDTQYF. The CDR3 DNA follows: TGTGCCAGCAGCCAAGTGAGCGGGGGGGCTAGAGATACGCAGTATTTT.

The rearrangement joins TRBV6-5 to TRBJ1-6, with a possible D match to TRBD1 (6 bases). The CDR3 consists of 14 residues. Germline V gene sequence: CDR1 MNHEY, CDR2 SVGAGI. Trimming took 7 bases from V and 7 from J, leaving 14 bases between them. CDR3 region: CASTKGGGNSPLHF. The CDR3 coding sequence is TGTGCCAGCACCAAAGGGGGGGGGAATTCACCCCTCCACTTT.

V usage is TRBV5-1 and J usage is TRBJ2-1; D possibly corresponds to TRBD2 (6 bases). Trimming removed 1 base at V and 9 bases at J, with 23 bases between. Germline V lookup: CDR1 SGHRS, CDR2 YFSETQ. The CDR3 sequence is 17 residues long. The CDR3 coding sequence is TGCGCCAGCAGCTTGAGATCCGTCGGGGGACGGAACTTTGAGCAGTTCTTC. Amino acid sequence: CASSLRSVGGRNFEQFF.

The chain's CDR3 is CASSEARAVNQPQHF. The DNA for the CDR3 is TGTGCCAGCAGTGAAGCGCGGGCAGTCAATCAGCCCCAGCATTTT. The chain links TRBV2 to TRBJ1-5, with no clear D. The CDR3 runs 15 residues. Germline values: CDR1 SNHLY, CDR2 FYNNEI. Deletions cut 0 bases from V and 3 bases from J, with 9 bases between.

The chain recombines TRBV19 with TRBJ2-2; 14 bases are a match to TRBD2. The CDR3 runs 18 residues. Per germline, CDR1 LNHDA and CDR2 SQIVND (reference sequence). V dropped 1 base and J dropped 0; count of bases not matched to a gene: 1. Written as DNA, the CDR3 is TGTGCCAGTAGTATAGCGGGACTAGCGGGGGCGAACACCGGGGAGCTGTTTTTT. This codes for CASSIAGLAGANTGELFF. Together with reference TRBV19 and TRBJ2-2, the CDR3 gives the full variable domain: DGGITQSPKYLFRKEGQNVTLSCEQNLNHDAMYWYRQDPGQGLRLIYYSQIVNDFQKGDIAEGYSVSREKKESFPLTVTSAQKNPTAFYLCASSIAGLAGANTGELFFGEGSRLTVL.

DNA of the CDR3: TGTGCCAGCAACACTGGGACAGGGCGTTGGGATGGCTACACCTTC. Its protein product is CASNTGTGRWDGYTF. The chain couples TRBV5-5 to TRBJ1-2; TRBD1 matches 9 bases. CDR1 SGHKS and CDR2 YYEKEE come from the germline V gene (reference sequence). V dropped 6 bases and J dropped 6; count of bases not matched to a gene: 12. This CDR3 contains 15 residues. Full variable domain (outside the CDR3, taken from reference TRBV5-5 and TRBJ1-2): DAGVTQSPTHLIKTRGQQVTLRCSPISGHKSVSWYQQVLGQGPQFIFQYYEKEERGRGNFPDRFSARQFPNYSSELNVNALLLGDSALYLCASNTGTGRWDGYTFGSGTRLTVV.

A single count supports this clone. The CDR3 DNA is TGTGCCAGCAGCTTAGGGGGGACAGGGGGCGGGCAGCCCCAGCATTTT. Translated, it gives CASSLGGTGGGQPQHF. This chain connects TRBV7-2 to TRBJ1-5; 12 positions agree with TRBD1. Germline trimming cut 1 base from V and 7 bases from J; bases unmatched to any gene: 5. CDR3 size: 16 residues. Germline loops: CDR1 SGHTA, CDR2 FQGNSA.

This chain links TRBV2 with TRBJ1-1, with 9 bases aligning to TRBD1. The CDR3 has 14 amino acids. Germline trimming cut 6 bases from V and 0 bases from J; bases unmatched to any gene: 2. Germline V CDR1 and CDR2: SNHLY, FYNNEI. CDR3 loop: CASRGQGVNTEAFF. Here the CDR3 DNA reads TGTGCCAGCAGGGGACAGGGAGTGAACACTGAAGCTTTCTTT.

CDR3 loop: CSVADGGDGTQYF. DNA for the CDR3: TGCAGCGTTGCTGACGGGGGTGATGGTACGCAGTATTTT. The rearrangement uses TRBV29-1 and TRBJ2-3, with D tentatively TRBD2 (6 bases). Trimming removed 4 bases from V and 8 bases from J, with 16 bases in between. CDR1 and CDR2 from the germline V gene are SQVTM and ANQGSEA. CDR3 length: 13 residues.

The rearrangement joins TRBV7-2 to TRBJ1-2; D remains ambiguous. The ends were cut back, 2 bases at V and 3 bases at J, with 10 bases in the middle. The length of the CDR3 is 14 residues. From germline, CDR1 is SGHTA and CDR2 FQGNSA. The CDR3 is CASSLPQLYYGYTF. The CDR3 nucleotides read TGTGCCAGCAGCTTACCACAGCTGTACTATGGCTACACCTTC. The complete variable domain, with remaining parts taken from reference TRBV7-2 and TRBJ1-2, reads GAGVSQSPSNKVTEKGKDVELRCDPISGHTALYWYRQSLGQGLEFLIYFQGNSAPDKSGLPSDRFSAERTGGSVSTLTIQRTQQEDSAVYLCASSLPQLYYGYTFGSGTRLTVV.

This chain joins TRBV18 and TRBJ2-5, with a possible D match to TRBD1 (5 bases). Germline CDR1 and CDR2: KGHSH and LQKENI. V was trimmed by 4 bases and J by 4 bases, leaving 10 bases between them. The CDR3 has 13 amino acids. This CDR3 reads CASSQGFGETQYF. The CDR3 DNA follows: TGTGCCAGCTCACAGGGGTTTGGAGAGACCCAGTACTTC. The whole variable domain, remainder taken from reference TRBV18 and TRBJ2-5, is NAGVMQNPRHLVRRRGQEARLRCSPMKGHSHVYWYRQLPEEGLKFMVYLQKENIIDESGMPKERFSAEFPKEGPSILRIQQVVRGDSAAYFCASSQGFGETQYFGPGTRLLVL.

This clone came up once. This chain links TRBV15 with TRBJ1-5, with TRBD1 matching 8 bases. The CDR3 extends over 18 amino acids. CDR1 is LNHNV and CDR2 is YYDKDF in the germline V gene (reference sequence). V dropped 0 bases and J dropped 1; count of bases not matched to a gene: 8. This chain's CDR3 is CATSRDPAGGSSNQPQHF. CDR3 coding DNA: TGTGCCACCAGCAGAGATCCGGCAGGGGGCTCAAGCAATCAGCCCCAGCATTTT.

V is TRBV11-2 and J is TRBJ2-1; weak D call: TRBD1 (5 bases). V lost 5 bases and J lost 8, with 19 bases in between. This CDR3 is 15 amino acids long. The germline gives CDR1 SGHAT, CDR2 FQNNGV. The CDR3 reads CASSPTGIGADEQFF. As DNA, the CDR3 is TGTGCCAGCAGCCCAACAGGTATAGGGGCCGATGAGCAGTTCTTC. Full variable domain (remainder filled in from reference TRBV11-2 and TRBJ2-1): EAGVAQSPRYKIIEKRQSVAFWCNPISGHATLYWYQQILGQGPKLLIQFQNNGVVDDSQLPKDRFSAERLKGVDSTLKIQPAKLEDSAVYLCASSPTGIGADEQFFGPGTRLTVL.

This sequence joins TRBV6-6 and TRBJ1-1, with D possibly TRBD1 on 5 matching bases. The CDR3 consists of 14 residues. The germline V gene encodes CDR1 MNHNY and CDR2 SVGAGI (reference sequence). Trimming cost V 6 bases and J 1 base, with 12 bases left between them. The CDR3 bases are TGTGCCAGCAGAGAACAGGAATCGAACACTGAAGCTTTCTTT. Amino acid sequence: CASREQESNTEAFF.